The 28 T cell receptor beta chains reported below all come from one sample, sequenced in a study of metastatic and nonmetastatic thyroid tumors. Before thyroid surgery, none of the patients had received any treatment. TCRdb called clones again from the PCR reads with MiXCR. Of 15,000 to 20,000 clones in the sample, 37% were seen once. The sample was tumor tissue. These receptors were obtained from a female donor with papillary thyroid cancer or a benign thyroid nodule (not recorded which). Some clones in this sample may be carry-over from other donors' samples.

This clone turned up a few times. The genes are TRBV28 and TRBJ2-1, with TRBD2 matching over 9 bases. The CDR3 has 15 residues. Germline V lookup: CDR1 MDHEN, CDR2 SYDVKM. V lost 3 bases, J lost 8 bases, and 8 bases stayed unmatched. CDR3 bases: TGTGCCAGCAGTTTTAGGGGACTAGCAGCTCATGAGCAGTTCTTC. Amino acid sequence: CASSFRGLAAHEQFF.

The chain uses TRBV7-3 and TRBJ2-1; TRBD2 matches at 8 bases. Trimming at V came to 3 bases and at J to 4 bases, leaving 2 bases not matched to a gene. The CDR3 extends over 14 amino acids. CDR1 SGHTA and CDR2 FQGTGA come from the germline V gene. The CDR3 is CASSLAGGYNEQFF. The CDR3 DNA sequence: TGTGCCAGCAGCTTGGCGGGAGGATACAATGAGCAGTTCTTC.

The rearrangement joins TRBV2 to TRBJ2-3, with D uncertain. The CDR3 is 13 residues long. CDR1 is SNHLY, CDR2 FYNNEI, per germline. Trimming cost V 6 bases and J 2 bases, with 9 bases left between them. This CDR3 reads CASSETTTDTQYF. The DNA of the CDR3 is TGTGCCAGCAGCGAAACTACCACAGATACGCAGTATTTT.

The chain has TRBV6-1 and TRBJ2-3; the match to TRBD2 covers 13 bases. The ends lost 7 bases at V and 5 bases at J; junction bases unmatched: 6. CDR3 length: 15 amino acids. Germline V gene sequence: CDR1 MNHNS, CDR2 SASEGT. Here the CDR3 reads CASTPTSGGLDTQYF. For the CDR3, the DNA is TGTGCCAGCACACCGACTAGCGGGGGGCTAGATACGCAGTATTTT.

This clone was observed a handful of times. The rearrangement links TRBV28 to TRBJ2-1; 12 bases line up with TRBD2. V lost 2 bases to trimming and J lost 0 bases; unmatched junction nucleotides: 5. Looked up from germline, CDR1 is MDHEN and CDR2 is SYDVKM. This CDR3 has 18 residues. CDR3 nucleotide sequence: TGTGCCAGCAGTTTAAGGACTAGCGGGATACGCTCCTACAATGAGCAGTTCTTC. Translated, it gives CASSLRTSGIRSYNEQFF.

J is TRBJ2-1 and V is TRBV9; 11 positions agree with TRBD2. Germline assignment: CDR1 SGDLS and CDR2 YYNGEE. This CDR3 has 14 residues. Trimming at V came to 0 bases and at J to 9 bases, leaving 2 bases not matched to a gene. CDR3 protein: CASSVELAGVEQFF. CDR3 nucleotides: TGTGCCAGCAGCGTAGAACTAGCGGGAGTTGAGCAGTTCTTC.

This clone was observed a few times. The chain combines TRBV6-1 with TRBJ2-7; 8 bases are shared with TRBD1. The CDR3 loop spans 16 amino acids. J lost 2 bases, V lost 6 bases, and 12 bases had no gene match. Germline values: CDR1 MNHNS, CDR2 SASEGT. CDR3 coding DNA: TGTGCCAGCAGCGACTTCATCGGACAGGGCCCCTACGAGCAGTACTTC. This codes for CASSDFIGQGPYEQYF.

This clone was recorded a few times. V and J are TRBV27 and TRBJ2-3; 8 bases fit TRBD2. The CDR3 is 14 amino acids. V was clipped by 2 bases and J by 14 bases; unmatched bases: 12. The V gene's germline CDR1 is MNHEY and CDR2 SMNVEV (reference sequence). In nucleotides, the CDR3 is TGTGCCAGCAGTTTAGTAGGACTAGCCAACCCCCGGTATTTT. Translating gives CASSLVGLANPRYF.

The chain combines TRBV6-5 with TRBJ1-3; possibly TRBD1 for D (6 bases). This CDR3 has 13 residues. V lost 5 bases, J lost 7 bases, and 12 bases lay in between. CDR1 and CDR2 from the germline V gene are MNHEY and SVGAGI. CDR3 sequence (DNA): TGTGCCAGCAGTACCTCGGACAGCAACACCATATATTTT. Translation: CASSTSDSNTIYF.

J is TRBJ2-3 and V is TRBV7-3; no reliable D call. V was cut by 6 bases and J by 6 bases, with 10 bases left in between. The CDR3 extends over 12 amino acids. Germline lookup yields CDR1 SGHTA and CDR2 FQGTGA. The CDR3 bases are TGTGCCAGCAGTAAATCGGCGGATACGCAGTATTTT. Amino acids: CASSKSADTQYF.

The V gene is TRBV12-3 or TRBV12-4, the J gene TRBJ1-6, with TRBD1 identical over 9 bases. This CDR3 contains 14 residues. Trimming removed 5 bases from V and 8 bases from J; junction bases left unmatched: 4. CDR3 residues: CASSPRTGDSPLHF. In DNA form, the CDR3 reads TGTGCCAGCAGTCCTCGGACAGGGGATTCACCCCTCCACTTT.

The CDR3 is CASRLRASSYNSPLHF. CDR3 nucleotide sequence: TGTGCCAGCCGATTGAGGGCGAGCTCCTATAATTCACCCCTCCACTTT. This chain uses TRBV11-2 with TRBJ1-6; D is unresolved. The V and J ends lost 8 bases and 0 bases respectively, with 14 bases between them. The CDR3 extends over 16 amino acids. Germline CDR1 SGHAT, CDR2 FQNNGV.

CDR3 sequence reads: CASSLGQALYGYTF. The CDR3 nucleotides are TGCGCCAGCAGCTTGGGACAGGCCCTCTATGGCTACACCTTC. The rearrangement uses TRBV5-1 and TRBJ1-2; D might be TRBD1 (6 bases). Trimming left V 0 bases short and J 4 bases short, with 10 bases between. CDR1 is SGHRS and CDR2 is YFSETQ in the germline V gene. CDR3 length: 14 amino acids.

The rearrangement joins TRBV20-1 to TRBJ1-2; 8 positions agree with TRBD1. Germline CDR1 reads DFQATT; CDR2 reads SNEGSKA (reference sequence). The length of the CDR3 is 16 residues. J was trimmed by 4 bases and V by 4 bases; bases with no gene match: 14. The chain's CDR3 is CSANSQGAAQFYGYTF. DNA of the CDR3: TGCAGTGCTAATTCTCAGGGGGCCGCGCAATTCTATGGCTACACCTTC.

J is TRBJ1-4 and V is TRBV4-1; TRBD1 aligns across 9 bases. Germline lookup yields CDR1 MGHRA and CDR2 YSYEKL. Unmatched junction bases numbered 5, after V lost 4 bases and J lost 5 bases. The CDR3 runs 15 residues. DNA for the CDR3: TGCGCCAGCAGCCGCCCGGACAGGGGAAATGAAAAACTGTTTTTT. Amino acids: CASSRPDRGNEKLFF.

This clone was recorded a few times. V usage is TRBV6-1 and J usage is TRBJ2-3, with 7 bases aligning to TRBD1. The CDR3 loop spans 16 amino acids. J lost 2 bases, V lost 4 bases, and 9 bases had no gene match. Per germline, CDR1 MNHNS and CDR2 SASEGT. The chain's CDR3 is CASSGPGTVNTDTQYF. CDR3 DNA sequence: TGTGCCAGCAGTGGACCCGGGACAGTCAACACAGATACGCAGTATTTT.

This clone was detected only a few times. V is TRBV28 and J is TRBJ1-6; maybe TRBD1 (5 bases). The germline V gene has CDR1 MDHEN and CDR2 SYDVKM. This CDR3 contains 15 residues. V dropped 3 bases and J dropped 7 bases, with 13 bases sitting between them. The DNA of the CDR3 is TGTGCCAGCAGTTTGGGACGGGGGGGGAATTCACCCCTCCACTTT. Protein sequence: CASSLGRGGNSPLHF.

The chain is built from TRBV6-1 and TRBJ2-2, with a possible D match to TRBD2 (5 bases). Germline V gene sequence: CDR1 MNHNS, CDR2 SASEGT. The CDR3 runs to 13 residues. The ends were cut back, 7 bases at V and 5 bases at J, with 11 bases in the middle. CDR3 DNA sequence: TGTGCCAGCACTATACTAGGGACCGGGGAGCTGTTTTTT. Protein product: CASTILGTGELFF.

Only a few counts were recorded for this clone. The chain employs TRBV6-2 or TRBV6-3 and TRBJ1-3; no reliable D call. This CDR3 comprises 17 residues. Germline CDR1 and CDR2: MNHEY and SVGEGT. V was shortened by 0 bases and J by 0 bases, with 12 bases between the two germline ends. CDR3 residues: CASSYSDSYFSGNTIYF. The CDR3 nucleotides are TGTGCCAGCAGTTACTCCGACTCCTACTTCTCTGGAAACACCATATATTTT.

In this sample, this clone turned up a few times. V usage is TRBV6-1 and J usage is TRBJ2-1; 9 bases fit TRBD2. This CDR3 is 16 amino acids long. The germline V gene has CDR1 MNHNS and CDR2 SASEGT. The ends lost 2 bases at V and 1 base at J; junction bases unmatched: 3. The CDR3 nucleotides read TGTGCCAGCAGTGAATTAGCGGGAGCGTCCTACAATGAGCAGTTCTTC. Its protein is CASSELAGASYNEQFF.

The rearrangement links TRBV5-1 to TRBJ2-7; the match to TRBD1 covers 8 bases. The CDR3 spans 15 residues. V gave up 2 bases and J gave up 2 bases; unmatched junction bases: 6. Germline CDR1 is SGHRS and CDR2 is YFSETQ. CDR3: CASSLRQGQAYEQYF. As DNA, the CDR3 is TGCGCCAGCAGCTTAAGACAGGGACAGGCCTACGAGCAGTACTTC.

As regards this clone: The junction shows a germline mismatch at one end, possibly a read error. This CDR3 reads CASRPTGAGANVLIF. The CDR3 nucleotides are TGTGCCAGCAGGCCGACAGGGGCTGGGGCCAACGTCCTGATTTTC. V gene TRBV6-2 or TRBV6-3 combines with J gene TRBJ2-6, with 8 bases aligning to TRBD1. The CDR3 covers 15 residues. Per the germline V gene, CDR1 is MNHEY and CDR2 is SVGEGT.

The sample holds a few counts of this clone. The chain links TRBV11-2 to TRBJ1-6; perhaps TRBD1 as D (6 bases). The CDR3 spans 15 residues. V lost 4 bases to trimming and J lost 7 bases, with 14 bases between them. CDR1 is SGHAT and CDR2 is FQNNGV in the germline V gene. DNA for the CDR3: TGTGCCAGCAGCTCCGTCACAGGGAGGAATTCACCCCTCCACTTT. This encodes CASSSVTGRNSPLHF.

This clone was seen a handful of times. The chain combines TRBV28 with TRBJ2-7; D tentatively reads TRBD1 or TRBD2 (6 bases each). Germline loops: CDR1 MDHEN, CDR2 SYDVKM. The germline V and J ends were trimmed by 10 bases and 6 bases, with 19 bases remaining between them. The CDR3 is 13 residues long. The CDR3: CANRRRGYGEQYF. The DNA for the CDR3 is TGTGCCAATAGGAGGAGGGGGTATGGCGAGCAGTACTTC.

This clone was detected a few times. The chain uses TRBV10-2 and TRBJ2-7; no clear D. V lost 2 bases and J lost 4, with 9 bases in between. The germline CDR1 and CDR2 sequences are WSHSY and SAAADI. The CDR3 runs 13 residues. CDR3 in amino acids: CASSEMWGYEQYF. The CDR3 DNA reads as TGCGCCAGCAGTGAGATGTGGGGATACGAGCAGTACTTC.

The CDR3 here is CASSRTSREYNEQFF. For the CDR3, the DNA is TGTGCCAGTAGTCGTACTAGCCGCGAATACAATGAGCAGTTCTTC. The gene calls are TRBV19 and TRBJ2-1; weak D call: TRBD2 (6 bases). CDR3 size: 15 residues. Per the germline V gene, CDR1 is LNHDA and CDR2 is SQIVND (reference sequence). V was shortened by 5 bases and J by 4 bases, with 15 bases between the two germline ends. The whole variable domain, remainder taken from reference TRBV19 and TRBJ2-1, is DGGITQSPKYLFRKEGQNVTLSCEQNLNHDAMYWYRQDPGQGLRLIYYSQIVNDFQKGDIAEGYSVSREKKESFPLTVTSAQKNPTAFYLCASSRTSREYNEQFFGPGTRLTVL.

This clone was seen more than once but under ten times. The V and J genes are TRBV10-3 and TRBJ1-2, with 9 bases matching TRBD1. The germline V gene has CDR1 ENHRY and CDR2 SYGVKD. J lost 8 bases, V lost 3 bases, and 10 bases had no gene match. The CDR3 spans 15 residues. The CDR3 reads CAISEGGQGQGGYTF. The CDR3 region has the DNA TGTGCCATCAGTGAAGGGGGACAGGGACAAGGGGGCTACACCTTC.

This chain joins TRBV18 and TRBJ1-2, with 7 bases lining up with TRBD1. The length of the CDR3 is 14 residues. Germline-derived CDR1 and CDR2 are KGHSH and LQKENI. V shed 6 bases and J 6 bases; nucleotides not matched to a gene: 10. The CDR3 reads CASSLRQGEDGYTF. CDR3 sequence (DNA): TGTGCCAGCTCCCTTAGACAGGGAGAAGATGGCTACACCTTC.